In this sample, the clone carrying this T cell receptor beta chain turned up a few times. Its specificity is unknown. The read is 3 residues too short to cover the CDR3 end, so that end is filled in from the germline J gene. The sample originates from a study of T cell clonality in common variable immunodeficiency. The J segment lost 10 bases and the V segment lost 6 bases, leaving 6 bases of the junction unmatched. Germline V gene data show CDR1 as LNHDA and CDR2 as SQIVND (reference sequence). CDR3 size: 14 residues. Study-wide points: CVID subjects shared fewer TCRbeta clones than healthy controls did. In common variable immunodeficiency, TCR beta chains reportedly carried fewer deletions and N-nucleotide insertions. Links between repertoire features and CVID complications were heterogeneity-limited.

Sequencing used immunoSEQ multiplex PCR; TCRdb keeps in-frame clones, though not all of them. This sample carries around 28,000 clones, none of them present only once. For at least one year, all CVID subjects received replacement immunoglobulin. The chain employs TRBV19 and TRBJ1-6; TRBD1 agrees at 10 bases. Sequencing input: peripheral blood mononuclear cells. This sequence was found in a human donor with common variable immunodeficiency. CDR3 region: CASRAGTGVSPLHF. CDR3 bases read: TGTGCCAGTAGGGCCGGGACAGGGGTCTCACCC.